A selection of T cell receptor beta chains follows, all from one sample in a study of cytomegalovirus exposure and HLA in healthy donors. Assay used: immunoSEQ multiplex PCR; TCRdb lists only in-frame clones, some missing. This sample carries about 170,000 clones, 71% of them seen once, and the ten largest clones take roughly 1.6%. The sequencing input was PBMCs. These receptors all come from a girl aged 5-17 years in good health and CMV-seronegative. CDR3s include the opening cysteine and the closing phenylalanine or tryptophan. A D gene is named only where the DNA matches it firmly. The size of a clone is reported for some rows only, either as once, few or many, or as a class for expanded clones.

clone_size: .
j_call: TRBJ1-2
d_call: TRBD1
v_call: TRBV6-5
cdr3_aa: CASSYSHRGPNGYTF
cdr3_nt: TGTGCCAGCAGTTACTCGCACAGGGGGCCTAATGGCTACACCTTC

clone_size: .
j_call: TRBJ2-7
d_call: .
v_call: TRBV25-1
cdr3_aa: CASSDSSSYEQYF
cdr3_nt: TGTGCCAGCAGTGATTCCAGCTCCTACGAGCAGTACTTC

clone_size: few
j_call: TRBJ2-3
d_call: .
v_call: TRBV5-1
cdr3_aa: CASSVERTDTQYF
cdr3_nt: TGCGCCAGCAGCGTAGAGCGGACAGATACGCAGTATTTT

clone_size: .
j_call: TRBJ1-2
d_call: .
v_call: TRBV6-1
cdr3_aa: CASSEGGSNYGYTF
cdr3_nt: TGTGCCAGCAGTGAGGGGGGATCTAACTATGGCTACACCTTC

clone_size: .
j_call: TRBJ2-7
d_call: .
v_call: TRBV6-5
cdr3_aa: CASSQQLSYEQYF
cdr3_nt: TGTGCCAGCAGTCAACAGCTCTCCTACGAGCAGTACTTC

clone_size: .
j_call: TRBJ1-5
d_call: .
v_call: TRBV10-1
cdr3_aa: CASSEHGNQPQHF
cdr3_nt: TGCGCCAGCAGTGAACACGGGAATCAGCCCCAGCATTTT

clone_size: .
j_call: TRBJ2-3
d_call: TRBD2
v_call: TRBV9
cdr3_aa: CASSAPGRGTDTQYF
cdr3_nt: TGTGCCAGCAGCGCCCCAGGGAGGGGCACAGATACGCAGTATTTT

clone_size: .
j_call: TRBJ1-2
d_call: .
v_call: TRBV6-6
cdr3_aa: CASNHLTDNYGYTF
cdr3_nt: TGTGCCAGCAACCATTTAACAGATAACTATGGCTACACCTTC

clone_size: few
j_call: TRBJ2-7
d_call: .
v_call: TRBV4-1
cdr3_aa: CASSQDPLIYEQYF
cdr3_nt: TGCGCCAGCAGCCAAGATCCTCTAATCTACGAGCAGTACTTC

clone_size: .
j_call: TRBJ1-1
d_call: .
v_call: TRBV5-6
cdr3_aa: CASSLLTGNTEAFF
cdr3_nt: TGTGCCAGCAGCTTGCTTACGGGAAACACTGAAGCTTTCTTT

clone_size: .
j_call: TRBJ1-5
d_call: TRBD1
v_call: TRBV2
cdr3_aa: CASNRGVNNQPQHF
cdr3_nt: TGTGCCAGCAACAGGGGAGTGAATAATCAGCCCCAGCATTTT

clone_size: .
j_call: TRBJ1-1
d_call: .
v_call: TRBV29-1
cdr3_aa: CSASYPNTEAFF
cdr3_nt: TGCAGCGCCTCGTATCCGAACACTGAAGCTTTCTTT

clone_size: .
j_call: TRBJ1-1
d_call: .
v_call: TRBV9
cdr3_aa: CASSVDGGSRNTEAFF
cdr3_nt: TGTGCCAGCAGCGTAGATGGCGGCAGTCGGAACACTGAAGCTTTCTTT

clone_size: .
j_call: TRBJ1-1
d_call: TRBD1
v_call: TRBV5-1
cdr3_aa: CASSPDRATNTEAFF
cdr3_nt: TGCGCCAGCAGCCCGGACAGGGCGACGAACACTGAAGCTTTCTTT

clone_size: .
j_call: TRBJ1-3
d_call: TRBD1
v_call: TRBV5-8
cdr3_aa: CASSWGQGSGNTIYF
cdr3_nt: TGTGCCAGCAGCTGGGGACAGGGGTCTGGAAACACCATATATTTT

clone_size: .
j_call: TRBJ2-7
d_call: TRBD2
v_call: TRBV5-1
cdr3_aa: CASSSSGRGTSGYEQYF
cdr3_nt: TGCGCCAGCAGCTCCTCGGGGCGTGGGACTAGCGGCTACGAGCAGTACTTC

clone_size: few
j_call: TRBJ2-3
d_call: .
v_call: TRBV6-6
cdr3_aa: CASSYSGGLSTDTQYF
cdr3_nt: TGTGCCAGCAGTTACTCAGGCGGACTGAGCACAGATACGCAGTATTTT

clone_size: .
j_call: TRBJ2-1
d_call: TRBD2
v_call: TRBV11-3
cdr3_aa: CASTDRGLAGDNEQFF
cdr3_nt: TGTGCCAGCACCGATAGGGGGCTAGCGGGGGACAATGAGCAGTTCTTC

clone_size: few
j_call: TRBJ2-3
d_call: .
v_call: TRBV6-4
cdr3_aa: CASSEGGATDTQYF
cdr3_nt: TGTGCCAGCAGTGAGGGGGGGGCCACAGATACGCAGTATTTT

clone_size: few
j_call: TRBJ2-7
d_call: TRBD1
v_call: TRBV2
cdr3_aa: CASSLLGQVTYEQYF
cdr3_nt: TGTGCCAGCAGTTTGCTCGGACAGGTTACTTACGAGCAGTACTTC

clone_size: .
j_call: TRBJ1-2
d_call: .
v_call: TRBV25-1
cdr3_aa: CASSEWALGGTSDYGYTF
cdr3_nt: TGTGCCAGCAGTGAATGGGCCCTAGGAGGGACGAGCGACTATGGCTACACCTTC

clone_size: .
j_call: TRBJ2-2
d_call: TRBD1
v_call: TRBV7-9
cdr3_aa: CASSSRTGGNTGELFF
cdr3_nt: TGTGCCAGCAGCTCCAGGACAGGGGGGAACACCGGGGAGCTGTTTTTT

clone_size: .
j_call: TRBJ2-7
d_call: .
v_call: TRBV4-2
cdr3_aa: CASSKESGQSSYEQYF
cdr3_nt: TGTGCCAGCAGCAAAGAATCCGGACAGTCCTCCTACGAGCAGTACTTC

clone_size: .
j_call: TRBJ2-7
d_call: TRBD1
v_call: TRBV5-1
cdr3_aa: CASSSLRDRVAYEQYF
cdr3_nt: TGCGCCAGCAGCTCCCTCCGGGACAGGGTGGCCTACGAGCAGTACTTC

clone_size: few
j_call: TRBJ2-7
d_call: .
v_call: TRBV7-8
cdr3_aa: CASSLVWGGGSYEQYF
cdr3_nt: TGTGCCAGCAGCTTAGTTTGGGGAGGGGGGTCCTACGAGCAGTACTTC

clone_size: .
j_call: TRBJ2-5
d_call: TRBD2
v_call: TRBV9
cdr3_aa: CASSVSGGETQYF
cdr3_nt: TGTGCCAGCAGCGTGAGCGGGGGTGAGACCCAGTACTTC

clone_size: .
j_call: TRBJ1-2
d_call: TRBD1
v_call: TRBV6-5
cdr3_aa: CASSRDRAPNYGYTF
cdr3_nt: TGTGCCAGCAGCCGAGACAGGGCGCCTAACTATGGCTACACCTTC

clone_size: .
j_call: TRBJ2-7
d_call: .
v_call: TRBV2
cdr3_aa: CASNGGGSGYEQYF
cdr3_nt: TGTGCCAGCAATGGGGGGGGCTCAGGCTACGAGCAGTACTTC

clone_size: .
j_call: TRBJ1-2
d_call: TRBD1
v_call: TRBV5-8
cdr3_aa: CASSLAGQGSGYTF
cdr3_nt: TGTGCCAGCAGCTTGGCGGGACAGGGGAGCGGCTACACCTTC

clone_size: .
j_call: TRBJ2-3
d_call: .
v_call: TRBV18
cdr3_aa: CASSPGIAADTQYF
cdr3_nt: TGTGCCAGCTCACCAGGGATAGCGGCAGATACGCAGTATTTT

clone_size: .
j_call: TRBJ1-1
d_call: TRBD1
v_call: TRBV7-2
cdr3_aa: CASSSGQGDTEAFF
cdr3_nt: TGTGCCAGCAGCTCCGGACAGGGTGACACTGAAGCTTTCTTT

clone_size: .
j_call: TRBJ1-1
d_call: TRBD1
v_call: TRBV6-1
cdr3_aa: CASFRTGKTEAFF
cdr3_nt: TGTGCCAGCTTTCGGACAGGGAAGACTGAAGCTTTCTTT

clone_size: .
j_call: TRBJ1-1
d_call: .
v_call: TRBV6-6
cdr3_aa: CASSYLQGSTEAFF
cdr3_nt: TGTGCCAGCAGTTACCTCCAGGGATCCACTGAAGCTTTCTTT

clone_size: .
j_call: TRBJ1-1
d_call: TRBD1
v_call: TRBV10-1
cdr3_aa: CASSETGVNTEAFF
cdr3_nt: TGCGCCAGCAGTGAGACAGGGGTGAACACTGAAGCTTTCTTT

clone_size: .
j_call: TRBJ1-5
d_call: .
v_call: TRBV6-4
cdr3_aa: CASSDSGQPQHF
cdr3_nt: TGTGCCAGCAGCGACAGCGGACAGCCCCAGCATTTT

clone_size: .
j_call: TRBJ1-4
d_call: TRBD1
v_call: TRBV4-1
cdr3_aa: CASSNTGVANEKLFF
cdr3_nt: TGCGCCAGCAGCAATACAGGGGTGGCTAATGAAAAACTGTTTTTT

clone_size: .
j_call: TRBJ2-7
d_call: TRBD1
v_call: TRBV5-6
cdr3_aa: CASSLVQGRFSYEQYF
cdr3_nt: TGTGCCAGCAGCCTCGTACAGGGGCGGTTCTCCTACGAGCAGTACTTC

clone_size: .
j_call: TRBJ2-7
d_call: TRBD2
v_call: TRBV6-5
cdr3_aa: CASRNRLAGGDEQYF
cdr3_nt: TGTGCCAGCAGGAACCGACTAGCGGGGGGCGACGAGCAGTACTTC

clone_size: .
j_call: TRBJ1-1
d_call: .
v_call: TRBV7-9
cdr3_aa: CASSSTEAFF
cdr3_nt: TGTGCCAGCAGCTCGACTGAAGCTTTCTTT

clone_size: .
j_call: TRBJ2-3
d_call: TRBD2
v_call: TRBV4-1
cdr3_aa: CASSPPLAGVTDTQYF
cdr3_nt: TGCGCCAGCAGCCCACCCCTAGCGGGGGTCACAGATACGCAGTATTTT

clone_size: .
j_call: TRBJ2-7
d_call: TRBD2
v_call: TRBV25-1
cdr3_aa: CASSDPRLAARAQYF
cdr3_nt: TGTGCCAGCAGTGATCCCAGACTAGCGGCCCGAGCGCAGTACTTC

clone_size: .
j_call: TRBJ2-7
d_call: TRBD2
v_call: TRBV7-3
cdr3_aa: CASSLGGLAGDEQYF
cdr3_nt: TGTGCCAGCAGCTTAGGCGGCCTAGCGGGCGACGAGCAGTACTTC

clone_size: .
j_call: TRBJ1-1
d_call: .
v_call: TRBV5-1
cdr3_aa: CASSLERAGRTEAFF
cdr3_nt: TGCGCCAGCAGCTTGGAACGAGCGGGGAGGACTGAAGCTTTCTTT

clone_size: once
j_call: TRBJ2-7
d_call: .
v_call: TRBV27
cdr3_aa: CASSFSGGLTYEQYF
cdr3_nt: TGTGCCAGCAGTTTTTCAGGGGGGCTAACCTACGAGCAGTACTTC

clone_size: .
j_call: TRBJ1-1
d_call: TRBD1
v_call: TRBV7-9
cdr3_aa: CASTNRGGNTEAFF
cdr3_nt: TGTGCCAGCACCAACAGGGGAGGGAACACTGAAGCTTTCTTT

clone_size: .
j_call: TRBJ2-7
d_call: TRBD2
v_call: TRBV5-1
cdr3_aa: CASRLAGTSGQSSYEQYF
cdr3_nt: TGCGCCAGCAGACTCGCCGGGACTAGCGGTCAGAGCTCCTACGAGCAGTACTTC

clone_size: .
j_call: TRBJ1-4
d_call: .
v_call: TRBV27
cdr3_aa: CASSLGRGNEKLFF
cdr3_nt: TGTGCCAGCAGTTTGGGCAGGGGTAATGAAAAACTGTTTTTT

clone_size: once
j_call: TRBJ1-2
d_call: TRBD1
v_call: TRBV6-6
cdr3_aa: CAAKTQGADGYTF
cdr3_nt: TGTGCCGCCAAGACCCAGGGGGCGGATGGCTACACCTTC

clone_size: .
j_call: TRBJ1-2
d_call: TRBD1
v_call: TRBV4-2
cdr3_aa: CASSLQPGTGSYGYTF
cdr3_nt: TGTGCCAGCAGCCTCCAACCCGGGACAGGGTCCTATGGCTACACCTTC

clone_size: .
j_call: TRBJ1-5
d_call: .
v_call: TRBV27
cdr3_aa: CASSLAGDQPQHF
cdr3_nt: TGTGCCAGCAGTTTAGCAGGGGATCAGCCCCAGCATTTT

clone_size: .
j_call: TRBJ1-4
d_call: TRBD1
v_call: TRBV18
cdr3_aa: CASSSQGELNEKLFF
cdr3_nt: TGTGCCAGCTCGTCGCAGGGGGAACTAAATGAAAAACTGTTTTTT

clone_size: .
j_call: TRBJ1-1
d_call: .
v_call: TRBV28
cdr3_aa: CASTGGLAEAFF
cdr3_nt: TGTGCCAGCACCGGGGGTCTGGCTGAAGCTTTCTTT

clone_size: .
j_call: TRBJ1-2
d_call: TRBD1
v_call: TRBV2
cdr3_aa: CASMPQPQGKSLNGYTF
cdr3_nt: TGTGCCAGCATGCCCCAGCCACAGGGGAAGTCTCTAAATGGCTACACCTTC

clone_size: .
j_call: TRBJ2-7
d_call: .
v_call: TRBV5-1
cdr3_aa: CASSLTVTYEQYF
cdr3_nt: TGCGCCAGCAGCTTGACAGTCACCTACGAGCAGTACTTC